A selection of T cell receptor beta chains follows, all from one sample in a study of shared clonotypes between healthy human individuals. Some clones are missing from TCRdb's copy, which holds only in-frame ones; the method was immunoSEQ multiplex PCR. The sample has about 960,000 clones, over 60% seen once; the top ten hold around 1.4%. Sequencing used memory CD4+ T cells sorted from blood. These receptors came from a man aged 18 to 30 in good health. The CDR3 runs from the conserved cysteine through the conserved F or W. The D gene is left open where the match is weak. Clone size is stated in some rows and not others, as once, few, many or a class when expanded.

cdr3_length	j_call	v_call	d_call	clone_size	cdr3_aa	cdr3_nt
15	TRBJ2-7	TRBV19	TRBD1	.	CASSIVKGAPYEQYF	TGTGCCAGTAGTATAGTGAAGGGGGCGCCTTACGAGCAGTACTTC
15	TRBJ2-3	TRBV6-1	.	few	CASSARGGPTDTQYF	TGTGCCAGCAGTGCCAGGGGGGGCCCCACAGATACGCAGTATTTT
16	TRBJ2-1	TRBV7-8	TRBD2	once	CASSRTGLAGENEQFF	TGTGCCAGCAGCAGAACGGGACTAGCGGGAGAGAATGAGCAGTTCTTC
12	TRBJ2-2	TRBV30	.	.	CAWSVTTGELFF	TGTGCCTGGAGTGTAACGACGGGGGAGCTGTTTTTT
13	TRBJ1-5	TRBV5-1	.	.	CASSPAGLQPQHF	TGCGCCAGCAGCCCAGCAGGGTTGCAGCCCCAGCATTTT
14	TRBJ1-3	TRBV6-5	.	.	CASSLGASGNTIYF	TGTGCCAGCAGCTTGGGGGCTTCTGGAAACACCATATATTTT
15	TRBJ2-2	TRBV6-6	.	.	CASSYGQTNTGELFF	TGTGCCAGCAGTTACGGACAGACGAACACCGGGGAGCTGTTTTTT
13	TRBJ1-1	TRBV2	.	.	CASSEGLNTEAFF	TGTGCCAGCAGTGAAGGCTTGAACACTGAAGCTTTCTTT
11	TRBJ2-7	TRBV6-1	.	.	CATEGFNEQYF	TGTGCCACCGAAGGGTTCAACGAGCAGTACTTC
14	TRBJ1-1	TRBV7-3	TRBD1	few	CASSLDRGNTEAFF	TGTGCCAGCAGCTTAGACAGGGGCAACACTGAAGCTTTCTTT
16	TRBJ2-7	TRBV7-2	TRBD2	.	CASSSQTSGRRGEQYF	TGTGCCAGCAGCTCGCAGACTAGCGGGAGGAGAGGCGAGCAGTACTTC
16	TRBJ2-3	TRBV2	.	.	CASSEASWTAADTQYF	TGTGCCAGCAGTGAAGCCTCGTGGACAGCCGCAGATACGCAGTATTTT
14	TRBJ1-2	TRBV30	TRBD1	few	CAWSVDKQGGGYTF	TGTGCCTGGAGTGTGGATAAACAGGGGGGTGGCTACACCTTC
14	TRBJ1-1	TRBV18	.	.	CASSPGSKNTEAFF	TGTGCCAGCTCACCAGGGTCTAAGAACACTGAAGCTTTCTTT
14	TRBJ2-7	TRBV11-2	.	.	CASSLDQGPYEQYF	TGTGCCAGCAGCTTAGATCAGGGACCCTACGAGCAGTACTTC
16	TRBJ2-2	TRBV25-1	TRBD2	.	CASSVSAGANTGELFF	TGTGCCAGCAGTGTTTCAGCGGGGGCGAACACCGGGGAGCTGTTTTTT
12	TRBJ2-7	TRBV29-1	.	few	CSVGGASSEQYF	TGCAGCGTTGGGGGGGCGTCAAGCGAGCAGTACTTC
18	TRBJ1-6	TRBV4-2	TRBD1	.	CASSQVFQGAVYNSPLHF	TGTGCCAGCAGCCAGGTCTTCCAGGGGGCGGTCTATAATTCACCCCTCCACTTT
15	TRBJ1-5	TRBV19	TRBD1	few	CASSGPQGALQPQHF	TGTGCCAGTAGTGGCCCACAGGGGGCCTTACAGCCCCAGCATTTT
13	TRBJ1-2	TRBV6-5	.	.	CASSYVGNYGYTF	TGTGCCAGCAGTTACGTGGGAAACTATGGCTACACCTTC
16	TRBJ2-7	TRBV27	TRBD1	few	CASREWGRQGQREQYF	TGTGCCAGCAGAGAATGGGGGCGACAGGGACAGCGCGAGCAGTACTTC
15	TRBJ1-2	TRBV7-9	.	.	CASSLLRGTGQGYTF	TGTGCCAGCAGCTTACTCAGGGGAACAGGACAGGGCTACACCTTC